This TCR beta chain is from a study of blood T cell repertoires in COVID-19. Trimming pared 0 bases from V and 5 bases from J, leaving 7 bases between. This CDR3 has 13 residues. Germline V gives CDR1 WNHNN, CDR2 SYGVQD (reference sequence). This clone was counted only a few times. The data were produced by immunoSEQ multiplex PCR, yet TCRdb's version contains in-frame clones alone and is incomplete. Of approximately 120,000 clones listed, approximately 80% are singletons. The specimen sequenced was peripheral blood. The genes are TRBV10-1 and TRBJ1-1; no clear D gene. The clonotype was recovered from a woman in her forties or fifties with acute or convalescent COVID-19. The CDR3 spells CASSESPTTEAFF. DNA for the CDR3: TGCGCCAGCAGTGAGTCTCCTACGACTGAAGCTTTCTTT.